The entry below describes one TCR beta chain. No antigen is known for it. The V segment lost 1 base and the J segment 1 base; nucleotides outside the gene matches: 9. Germline values: CDR1 LNHDA, CDR2 SQIVND (reference sequence). This CDR3 is built from 18 residues. The data originate from a study of post-analysis software for immune sequencing data. Turning to the study itself: The disease courses spanned relapsing-remitting, secondary progressive and progressive-relapsing forms of multiple sclerosis.

Findings of the study overall: Among multiple sclerosis patients, normalized Chao1 diversity was significantly below that of controls. In patients, four to six TRBV segments were more frequent than in controls, with TRBV5-6, TRBV5-1 and TRBV20-1 among them. F measure grouped same-batch samples tightly together.

TCR beta cDNA libraries included unique molecular identifiers. Input populations of roughly 1 to 11 million T cells gave rise to approximately 480,000 cDNA molecules. TCRdb reprocessed the PCR reads via MiXCR and lists one record per CDR3 protein. The table shows approximately 160,000 distinct CDR3 sequences, with about 32% occurring only once. The origin of this receptor is a girl aged 5 to 17 with multiple sclerosis. The specimen was blood. J is TRBJ2-1 and V is TRBV19, with 8 bases fitting TRBD2. CDR3 DNA: TGTGCCAGTAGTATAGTCGTGGCTAGCGGGTTATCCTACAATGAGCAGTTCTTC. Protein: CASSIVVASGLSYNEQFF.